The clone carrying this T cell receptor (beta chain) was counted at least ten times. This specimen belongs to a study of T cells in Graves' hyperthyroidism and ophthalmopathy. RNA transcripts gave rise to amplified TCR beta CDR3 regions. RT-PCR in the first round (using the HTBI primer set) targeted the TCR CDR3. TCRdb passed the multiplex PCR reads through MiXCR, listing each CDR3 protein once. Among about 350,000 distinct CDR3 sequences listed, 11% to 15% were seen once. V was cut by 5 bases and J by 12 bases, with 17 bases left in between. The CDR3 sequence is 14 residues long. In germline, CDR1 is SGHTA, CDR2 FQGNSA.

Sequencing input: blood. The source of this sequence is a woman in her thirties with Graves' hyperthyroidism. The rearrangement joins TRBV7-2 to TRBJ1-6; D possibly corresponds to TRBD1 (5 bases). This CDR3 reads CASSQGTGEVPLHF. DNA for the CDR3: TGTGCCAGCAGCCAAGGGACCGGAGAAGTACCCCTCCACTTT.